The 5 T cell receptor beta chains below were found in one sample sequenced in a study of molecular identifiers for immune sequencing clone quantification. A single record per CDR3 protein comes from TCRdb applying MiXCR to the PCR reads. The table lists over 50,000 distinct CDR3 sequences, about a third of them singletons. The specimen sequenced was naive CD8+ T cells from blood, with Jurkat cell RNA spiked in. The subset denotes: FACS-sorted CD8+CD4-CCR7+CD45RA+ naive T cells. The source is a human donor in good health. Some libraries in this study had Jurkat cell RNA spiked in.

This rearrangement joins TRBV7-8 to TRBJ2-7, with 7 bases matching TRBD2. Trimming at V came to 3 bases and at J to 4 bases, leaving 18 bases not matched to a gene. Germline V lookup: CDR1 SGHVS, CDR2 FQNEAQ. CDR3 length: 18 residues. CDR3 sequence reads: CASSLAASGALREYEQYF. CDR3 in DNA: TGTGCCAGCAGCTTGGCCGCTAGCGGCGCTCTCAGGGAGTACGAGCAGTACTTC. Full variable domain (missing parts from reference TRBV7-8 and TRBJ2-7): GAGVSQSPRYKVAKRGQDVALRCDPISGHVSLFWYQQALGQGPEFLTYFQNEAQLDKSGLPSDRFFAERPEGSVSTLKIQRTQQEDSAVYLCASSLAASGALREYEQYFGPGTRLTVT.

This sequence joins TRBV12-3 or TRBV12-4 and TRBJ1-2; TRBD1 might be the D (6 bases). This CDR3 region has 16 residues. V gave up 0 bases and J gave up 5 bases, with 16 bases separating them. The CDR3 region is CASSLALQGGRYGYTF. CDR3 DNA: TGTGCCAGCAGTTTAGCGCTTCAAGGGGGGAGATATGGCTACACCTTC.

This clonotype was seen more than once but under ten times. This rearrangement joins TRBV4-3 to TRBJ2-3; TRBD1 matches 9 bases. CDR1 and CDR2 from the germline V gene are LGHNA and YSLEER. J was trimmed by 4 bases and V by 4 bases; bases with no gene match: 12. CDR3 length: 17 amino acids. The CDR3 protein is CASSPGTGTGWADTQYF. CDR3 nucleotide sequence: TGCGCCAGCAGCCCTGGGACCGGGACAGGGTGGGCAGATACGCAGTATTTT.

V gene TRBV6-2 or TRBV6-3 combines with J gene TRBJ2-2; possible D gene TRBD2, 6 bases. V was pared by 0 bases and J by 4 bases, with 15 bases between. Germline CDR1 is MNHEY and CDR2 is SVGEGT. CDR3 length: 17 amino acids. For the CDR3, the DNA is TGTGCCAGCAGTTACTCTTTCCCGGGAGCGAGCACCGGGGAGCTGTTTTTT. It encodes CASSYSFPGASTGELFF.

The chain uses TRBV28 and TRBJ2-1; 11 bases are a match to TRBD2. V dropped 6 bases and J dropped 8; count of bases not matched to a gene: 12. The CDR3 is 16 residues long. Per germline, CDR1 MDHEN and CDR2 SYDVKM. CDR3 sequence (DNA): TGTGCCAGCAGAAGGGGGCTAGCGGGAGGTGTGGATGAGCAGTTCTTC. Residues: CASRRGLAGGVDEQFF.